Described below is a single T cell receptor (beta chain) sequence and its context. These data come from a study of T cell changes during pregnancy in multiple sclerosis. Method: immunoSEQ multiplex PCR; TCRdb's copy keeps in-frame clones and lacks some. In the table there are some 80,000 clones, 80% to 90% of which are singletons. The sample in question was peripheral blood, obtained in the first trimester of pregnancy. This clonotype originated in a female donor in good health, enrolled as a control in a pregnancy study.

The CDR3 region has the DNA TGCGCCAGCAGCCGTATCAACACTGAAGCTTTCTTT. It specifies CASSRINTEAFF. This sequence joins TRBV4-1 and TRBJ1-1; D is undetermined. This CDR3 spans 12 amino acids. CDR1 and CDR2 from the germline V gene are MGHRA and YSYEKL. With 4 bases removed from V and 2 bases from J, the gap between germline ends came to 5 bases.